This TCR beta chain was profiled in a study of shared clonotypes between healthy human individuals. The study, taken as a whole, reports: Naive subsets generally had larger estimated richness than memory subsets.

As to this clone: What it recognizes is unknown.

Donors included only healthy HIV-negative adults lacking recent acute infections or vaccinations. Profiled with immunoSEQ multiplex PCR; TCRdb holds only in-frame clones, not every one. This sample has about 2.4 million clones, with roughly nine tenths found just once. The CDR3 runs to 13 residues. The germline CDR1 and CDR2 sequences are SGHTA and FQGNSA. V was cut by 4 bases and J by 1 base, with 7 bases left in between. The chain carries TRBV7-2 and TRBJ1-1, with unresolved D. The TCR originated in a man aged 18 to 29 in good health. Sample: naive CD4+ T cells sorted from blood. Subset denoted: CD45RA+ positively selected. The DNA for the CDR3 is TGTGCCAGCAGCTCCCACAGGAACACTGAAGCTTTCTTT. Residues: CASSSHRNTEAFF.